The present entry profiles one TCR beta chain with its context. What it recognizes is unknown. The CDR3 spans 15 residues. After removal of 3 bases from V and 4 bases from J, the junction contained 5 bases not matched to a gene. Germline lookup yields CDR1 LGHNA and CDR2 YNFKEQ. This entry is derived from a study of T cell repertoires in cytomegalovirus infection. Study summary: A matching HLA type, together with CMV infection, was signaled by public TCR beta signatures.

Study observations and caveats: The cumulative frequency of public TCR beta families identified carriers of CMV plus the relevant HLA.

TCRdb reprocessed the reads with MiXCR, giving one entry per CDR3 protein. Of approximately 590,000 distinct CDR3 sequences listed, roughly 43% are singletons. The receptor was isolated from a human donor in good health (CMV status not recorded). Some clones in this sample may be carry-over from other donors' samples. The starting material was cultured PBMCs, obtained from culture after CMV antigen stimulation. The chain carries TRBV4-2 and TRBJ2-1; 8 positions agree with TRBD2. The CDR3 sequence is CASSQRAGEYNEQFF. CDR3 bases: TGTGCCAGCAGCCAGAGAGCGGGGGAGTACAATGAGCAGTTCTTC.